This is a list of T cell receptor beta chains from one sample in a study of blood T cell repertoires in COVID-19. TCRdb's copy holds only in-frame clones and misses some; the assay was immunoSEQ multiplex PCR. The data show about 260,000 clones, around 87% seen once. The sample taken for sequencing was peripheral blood. Source of these receptors: a woman in her sixties with COVID-19, enrolled during active disease. The CDR3 runs from the conserved cysteine through the conserved F or W. Fields, in order: J gene, clone size, D gene, V gene, CDR3 protein, CDR3 DNA. The D gene is left open where the match is weak. Some rows have no size entry. The others give once, few or many, or a class for an expanded clone.

j_gene: TRBJ2-1; abundance: NA; d_gene: TRBD2; v_gene: TRBV3-1/TRBV3-2; CDR3aa: CASSGGGASGEQFF; CDR3nt: TGTGCCAGCAGCGGGGGTGGGGCTAGCGGTGAGCAGTTCTTC
j_gene: TRBJ1-3; abundance: NA; d_gene: NA; v_gene: TRBV3-1/TRBV3-2; CDR3aa: CASSPPLRNSGNTIYF; CDR3nt: TGTGCCAGCAGCCCCCCCCTAAGAAACTCTGGAAACACCATATATTTT
j_gene: TRBJ2-2; abundance: NA; d_gene: TRBD2; v_gene: TRBV5-1; CDR3aa: CASSLGTSATGELFF; CDR3nt: TGCGCCAGCAGCTTGGGAACTAGCGCCACCGGGGAGCTGTTTTTT
j_gene: TRBJ1-3; abundance: NA; d_gene: TRBD1; v_gene: TRBV7-8; CDR3aa: CASSRDRTGNTIYF; CDR3nt: TGTGCCAGCAGCAGGGACAGGACGGGAAACACCATATATTTT
j_gene: TRBJ2-1; abundance: NA; d_gene: TRBD2; v_gene: TRBV7-3; CDR3aa: CASSLSTSGAYNEQFF; CDR3nt: TGTGCCAGCAGCTTATCGACTAGCGGGGCCTACAATGAGCAGTTCTTC
j_gene: TRBJ1-2; abundance: NA; d_gene: NA; v_gene: TRBV28; CDR3aa: CASNQQLNYGYTF; CDR3nt: TGTGCCAGCAATCAACAGCTTAACTATGGCTACACCTTC
j_gene: TRBJ1-2; abundance: NA; d_gene: TRBD1; v_gene: TRBV6-6; CDR3aa: CASSRDRGLPNYGYTF; CDR3nt: TGTGCCAGCAGCCGGGACAGGGGACTACCTAACTATGGCTACACCTTC
j_gene: TRBJ1-5; abundance: NA; d_gene: NA; v_gene: TRBV28; CDR3aa: CASSSFRQGLNQPQHF; CDR3nt: TGTGCCAGCAGTTCCTTCCGGCAGGGCCTCAATCAGCCCCAGCATTTT
j_gene: TRBJ2-6; abundance: NA; d_gene: TRBD1; v_gene: TRBV5-4; CDR3aa: CASSLPGQAHSGANVLTF; CDR3nt: TGTGCCAGCAGCTTGCCGGGACAGGCACACTCTGGGGCCAACGTCCTGACTTTC
j_gene: TRBJ2-5; abundance: NA; d_gene: NA; v_gene: TRBV5-1; CDR3aa: CASSRGVAGETQYF; CDR3nt: TGCGCCAGCAGCCGCGGGGTAGCTGGTGAGACCCAGTACTTC
j_gene: TRBJ2-3; abundance: NA; d_gene: TRBD2; v_gene: TRBV18; CDR3aa: CASSPLAGGPPDTQYF; CDR3nt: TGTGCCAGCTCACCATTAGCGGGAGGGCCCCCAGATACGCAGTATTTT
j_gene: TRBJ2-7; abundance: NA; d_gene: NA; v_gene: TRBV7-2; CDR3aa: CASSLPATYEQYF; CDR3nt: TGTGCCAGCAGCTTACCCGCTACCTACGAGCAGTACTTC
j_gene: TRBJ1-5; abundance: NA; d_gene: TRBD1; v_gene: TRBV19; CDR3aa: CASSSRGQFYSNQPQHF; CDR3nt: TGTGCCAGTAGTTCGAGGGGACAGTTTTATAGCAATCAGCCCCAGCATTTT
j_gene: TRBJ1-1; abundance: once; d_gene: NA; v_gene: TRBV27; CDR3aa: CASSFKRGTEAFF; CDR3nt: TGTGCCAGCAGTTTTAAACGGGGCACTGAAGCTTTCTTT
j_gene: TRBJ1-5; abundance: few; d_gene: NA; v_gene: TRBV27; CDR3aa: CASRTQGMGNQPQHF; CDR3nt: TGTGCCAGCAGGACTCAGGGTATGGGCAATCAGCCCCAGCATTTT
j_gene: TRBJ1-1; abundance: NA; d_gene: TRBD1; v_gene: TRBV10-3; CDR3aa: CAISESDRGNTEAFF; CDR3nt: TGTGCCATCAGTGAGTCAGACAGGGGGAACACTGAAGCTTTCTTT
j_gene: TRBJ1-5; abundance: NA; d_gene: TRBD1; v_gene: TRBV2; CDR3aa: CASSVGQGDNQPQHF; CDR3nt: TGTGCCAGCAGTGTAGGACAGGGGGACAATCAGCCCCAGCATTTT
j_gene: TRBJ2-2; abundance: NA; d_gene: TRBD1; v_gene: TRBV10-3; CDR3aa: CAIRSGTANTGELFF; CDR3nt: TGTGCCATCAGATCCGGGACAGCGAACACCGGGGAGCTGTTTTTT
j_gene: TRBJ2-5; abundance: NA; d_gene: NA; v_gene: TRBV6-2/TRBV6-3; CDR3aa: CASSYSPGKETQYF; CDR3nt: TGTGCCAGCAGTTACTCTCCCGGGAAAGAGACCCAGTACTTC
j_gene: TRBJ2-2; abundance: NA; d_gene: TRBD2; v_gene: TRBV3-1/TRBV3-2; CDR3aa: CASSQDPGTSGAGTGELFF; CDR3nt: TGTGCCAGCAGCCAAGATCCCGGGACTAGCGGGGCTGGGACCGGGGAGCTGTTTTTT
j_gene: TRBJ2-1; abundance: NA; d_gene: TRBD1; v_gene: TRBV6-5; CDR3aa: CASSTRQGSYNEQFF; CDR3nt: TGTGCCAGCAGTACCCGACAGGGGTCCTACAATGAGCAGTTCTTC
j_gene: TRBJ2-7; abundance: NA; d_gene: NA; v_gene: TRBV28; CDR3aa: CASSLYGGSYEQYF; CDR3nt: TGTGCCAGCAGTTTATACGGGGGATCCTACGAGCAGTACTTC
j_gene: TRBJ2-3; abundance: NA; d_gene: TRBD2; v_gene: TRBV6-2/TRBV6-3; CDR3aa: CASSYSGTSGIADTQYF; CDR3nt: TGTGCCAGCAGTTACTCAGGGACTAGCGGGATAGCAGATACGCAGTATTTT
j_gene: TRBJ2-1; abundance: NA; d_gene: NA; v_gene: TRBV19; CDR3aa: CASSIRPGLSYNEQFF; CDR3nt: TGTGCCAGTAGTATTAGGCCGGGACTTTCCTATAATGAGCAGTTCTTC
j_gene: TRBJ2-7; abundance: NA; d_gene: TRBD1; v_gene: TRBV15; CDR3aa: CATSRVNRGNYEQYF; CDR3nt: TGTGCCACCAGCAGAGTTAACAGGGGAAACTACGAGCAGTACTTC
j_gene: TRBJ1-5; abundance: NA; d_gene: NA; v_gene: TRBV7-3; CDR3aa: CASSLGGPQHF; CDR3nt: TGTGCCAGCAGCTTGGGGGGGCCCCAGCATTTT
j_gene: TRBJ1-2; abundance: NA; d_gene: NA; v_gene: TRBV6-6; CDR3aa: CASSHGRGGMVGGYTF; CDR3nt: TGTGCCAGCAGTCACGGGCGGGGGGGTATGGTTGGTGGCTACACCTTC
j_gene: TRBJ2-1; abundance: NA; d_gene: TRBD2; v_gene: TRBV5-1; CDR3aa: CASSTGLREEQFF; CDR3nt: TGCGCCAGCAGCACGGGACTACGGGAAGAGCAGTTCTTC
j_gene: TRBJ2-3; abundance: few; d_gene: TRBD2; v_gene: TRBV29-1; CDR3aa: CSVRGGGYTDTQYF; CDR3nt: TGCAGCGTTCGGGGGGGTGGATACACAGATACGCAGTATTTT
j_gene: TRBJ2-7; abundance: NA; d_gene: TRBD2; v_gene: TRBV14; CDR3aa: CASSQVDGRARYEQYF; CDR3nt: TGTGCCAGCAGCCAAGTCGACGGGAGGGCCAGGTACGAGCAGTACTTC
j_gene: TRBJ2-1; abundance: once; d_gene: NA; v_gene: TRBV5-1; CDR3aa: CASSSRRHTGNEQFF; CDR3nt: TGCGCCAGCAGCTCCCGGAGGCACACGGGCAATGAGCAGTTCTTC
j_gene: TRBJ2-1; abundance: NA; d_gene: TRBD2; v_gene: TRBV5-1; CDR3aa: CASSSQGLAEYNEQFF; CDR3nt: TGCGCCAGCAGCTCGCAGGGACTAGCGGAGTACAATGAGCAGTTCTTC
j_gene: TRBJ2-3; abundance: NA; d_gene: NA; v_gene: TRBV4-2; CDR3aa: CASSQGVLADGTDTQYF; CDR3nt: TGTGCCAGCAGCCAAGGCGTCCTAGCCGATGGCACAGATACGCAGTATTTT
j_gene: TRBJ2-3; abundance: NA; d_gene: NA; v_gene: TRBV5-1; CDR3aa: CASSSFRVPTDTQYF; CDR3nt: TGCGCCAGCAGCTCGTTCAGGGTTCCCACAGATACGCAGTATTTT
j_gene: TRBJ2-1; abundance: NA; d_gene: TRBD2; v_gene: TRBV5-4; CDR3aa: CASSLGLAGGVGYNEQFF; CDR3nt: TGTGCCAGCAGCTTAGGACTAGCGGGAGGGGTTGGGTACAATGAGCAGTTCTTC
j_gene: TRBJ2-1; abundance: NA; d_gene: TRBD2; v_gene: TRBV9; CDR3aa: CASSVASGRNGEQFF; CDR3nt: TGTGCCAGCAGCGTAGCTAGCGGGAGGAACGGTGAGCAGTTCTTC
j_gene: TRBJ1-1; abundance: NA; d_gene: NA; v_gene: TRBV11-2; CDR3aa: CASSLDRGARMAAFF; CDR3nt: TGTGCCAGCAGCTTAGACCGGGGGGCGCGGATGGCTGCTTTCTTT
j_gene: TRBJ2-7; abundance: NA; d_gene: TRBD2; v_gene: TRBV5-1; CDR3aa: CASSLDGGTYEQYF; CDR3nt: TGCGCCAGCAGCTTGGACGGGGGGACCTACGAGCAGTACTTC
j_gene: TRBJ1-2; abundance: NA; d_gene: NA; v_gene: TRBV19; CDR3aa: CASSIGTRGYTF; CDR3nt: TGTGCCAGTAGTATTGGGACACGGGGCTACACCTTC
j_gene: TRBJ2-2; abundance: NA; d_gene: TRBD1; v_gene: TRBV7-3; CDR3aa: CASSKTGANTGELFF; CDR3nt: TGTGCCAGCAGCAAGACAGGGGCGAACACCGGGGAGCTGTTTTTT
j_gene: TRBJ2-3; abundance: once; d_gene: TRBD2; v_gene: TRBV29-1; CDR3aa: CSDAGLADRTDTQYF; CDR3nt: TGCAGCGACGCGGGACTAGCGGACCGCACAGATACGCAGTATTTT
j_gene: TRBJ2-3; abundance: NA; d_gene: TRBD2; v_gene: TRBV5-1; CDR3aa: CASNPGGGTDTQYF; CDR3nt: TGCGCCAGCAACCCGGGAGGGGGCACAGATACGCAGTATTTT
j_gene: TRBJ2-7; abundance: NA; d_gene: TRBD2; v_gene: TRBV7-9; CDR3aa: CASSSGLAGLFYEQYF; CDR3nt: TGTGCCAGCAGCTCGGGACTAGCGGGCCTATTCTACGAGCAGTACTTC
j_gene: TRBJ2-1; abundance: NA; d_gene: NA; v_gene: TRBV4-3; CDR3aa: CASSQDLAGYNEQFF; CDR3nt: TGCGCCAGCAGCCAAGATCTAGCCGGCTACAATGAGCAGTTCTTC
j_gene: TRBJ2-7; abundance: NA; d_gene: NA; v_gene: TRBV28; CDR3aa: CASRDRKASYEQYF; CDR3nt: TGTGCCAGCCGAGACAGAAAGGCGTCGTACGAGCAGTACTTC